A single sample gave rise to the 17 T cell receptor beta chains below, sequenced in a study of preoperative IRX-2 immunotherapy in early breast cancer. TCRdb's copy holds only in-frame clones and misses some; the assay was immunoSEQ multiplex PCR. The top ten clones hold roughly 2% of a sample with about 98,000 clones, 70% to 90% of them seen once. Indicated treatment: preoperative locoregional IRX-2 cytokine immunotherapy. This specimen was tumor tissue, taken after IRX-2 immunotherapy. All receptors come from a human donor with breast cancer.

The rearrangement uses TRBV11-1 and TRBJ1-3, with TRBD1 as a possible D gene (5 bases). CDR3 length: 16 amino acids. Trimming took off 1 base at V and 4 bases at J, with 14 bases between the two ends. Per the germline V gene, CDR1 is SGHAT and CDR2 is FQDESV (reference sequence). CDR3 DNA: TGTGCCAGCAGCTTAGAGCCGGGGGGTCGGGGAAACACCATATATTTT. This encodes CASSLEPGGRGNTIYF.

CDR3 coding DNA: TGTGCCAGCAGTTTAGACAGACTCACTGAAGCTTTCTTT. Protein sequence: CASSLDRLTEAFF. The rearrangement joins TRBV28 to TRBJ1-1, with D possibly TRBD1 on 5 matching bases. CDR1 and CDR2 (germline): MDHEN, SYDVKM. V lost 2 bases and J lost 4, with 8 bases in between. CDR3 length: 13 amino acids.

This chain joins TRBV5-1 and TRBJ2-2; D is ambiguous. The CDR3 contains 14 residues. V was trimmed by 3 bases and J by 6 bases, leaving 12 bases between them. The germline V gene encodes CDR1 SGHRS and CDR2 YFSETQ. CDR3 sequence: CASSSLIIPGELFF. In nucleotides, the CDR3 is TGCGCCAGCAGCTCCCTTATAATACCCGGGGAGCTGTTTTTT.

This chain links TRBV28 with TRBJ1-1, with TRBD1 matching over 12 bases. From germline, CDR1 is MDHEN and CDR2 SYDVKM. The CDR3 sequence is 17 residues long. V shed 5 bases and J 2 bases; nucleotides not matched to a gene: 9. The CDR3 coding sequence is TGTGCCAGCAGTCACTCAATCGGGACAGGGGGCAACACTGAAGCTTTCTTT. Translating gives CASSHSIGTGGNTEAFF.

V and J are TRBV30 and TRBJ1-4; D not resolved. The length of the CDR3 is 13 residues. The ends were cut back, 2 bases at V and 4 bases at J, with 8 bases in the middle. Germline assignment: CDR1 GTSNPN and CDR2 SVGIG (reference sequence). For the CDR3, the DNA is TGTGCCTGGAGTCAGGACCTTAATGAAAAACTGTTTTTT. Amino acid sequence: CAWSQDLNEKLFF.

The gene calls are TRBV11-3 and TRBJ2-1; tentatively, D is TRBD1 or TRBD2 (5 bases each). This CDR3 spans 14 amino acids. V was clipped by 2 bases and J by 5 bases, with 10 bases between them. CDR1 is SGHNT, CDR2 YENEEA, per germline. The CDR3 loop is CASSLLGTNNEQFF. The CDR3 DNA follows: TGTGCCAGCAGCTTACTTGGGACGAACAATGAGCAGTTCTTC.

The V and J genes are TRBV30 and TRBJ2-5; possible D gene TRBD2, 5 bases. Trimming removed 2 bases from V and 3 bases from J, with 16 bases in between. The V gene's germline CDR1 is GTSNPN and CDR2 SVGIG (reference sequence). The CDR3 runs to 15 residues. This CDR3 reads CAWSPRAPREETQYF. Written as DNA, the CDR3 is TGTGCCTGGAGTCCGCGGGCTCCGAGGGAAGAGACCCAGTACTTC.

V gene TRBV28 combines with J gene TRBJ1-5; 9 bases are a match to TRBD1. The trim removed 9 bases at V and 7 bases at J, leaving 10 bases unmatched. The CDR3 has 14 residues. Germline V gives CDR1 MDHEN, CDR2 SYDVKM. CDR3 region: CASIRTGDGQPQHF. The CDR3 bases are TGTGCCAGTATCCGGACAGGGGATGGACAGCCCCAGCATTTT.

CDR3 loop: CASSRDRANYGYTF. The CDR3 DNA reads as TGTGCCAGCAGTAGGGACAGGGCTAACTATGGCTACACCTTC. The rearrangement links TRBV6-8 to TRBJ1-2, with TRBD1 matching over 9 bases. V was clipped by 5 bases and J by 0 bases; unmatched bases: 1. The CDR3 runs 14 residues. Germline V gene lookup returns CDR1 MNHGY and CDR2 SAAAGT.

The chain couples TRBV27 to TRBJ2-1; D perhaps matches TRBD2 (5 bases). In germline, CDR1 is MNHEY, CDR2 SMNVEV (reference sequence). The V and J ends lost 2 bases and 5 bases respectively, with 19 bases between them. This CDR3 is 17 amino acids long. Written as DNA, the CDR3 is TGTGCCAGCAGTTTAGAGGGCACGCCTAGCCCAGACAATGAGCAGTTCTTC. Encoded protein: CASSLEGTPSPDNEQFF.

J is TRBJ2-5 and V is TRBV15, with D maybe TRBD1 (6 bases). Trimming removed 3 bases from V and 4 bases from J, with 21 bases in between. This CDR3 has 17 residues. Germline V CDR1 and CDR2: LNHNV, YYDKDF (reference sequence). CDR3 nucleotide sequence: TGTGCCACCAGCAGCAGCAGGGGTGAAGGCGTTCGAGAGACCCAGTACTTC. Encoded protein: CATSSSRGEGVRETQYF.

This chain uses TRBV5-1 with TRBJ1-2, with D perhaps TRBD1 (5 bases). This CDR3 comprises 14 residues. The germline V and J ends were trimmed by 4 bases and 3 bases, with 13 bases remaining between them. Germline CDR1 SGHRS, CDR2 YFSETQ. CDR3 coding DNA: TGCGCCAGCAGCATACAGGTTTCTGACTATGGCTACACCTTC. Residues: CASSIQVSDYGYTF.

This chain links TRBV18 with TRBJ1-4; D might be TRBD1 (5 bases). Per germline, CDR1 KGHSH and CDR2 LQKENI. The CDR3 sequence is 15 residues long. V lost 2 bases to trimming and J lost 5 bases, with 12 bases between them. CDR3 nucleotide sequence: TGTGCCAGCTCACCAAGTCAGGGCGGGAATGAAAAACTGTTTTTT. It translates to CASSPSQGGNEKLFF.

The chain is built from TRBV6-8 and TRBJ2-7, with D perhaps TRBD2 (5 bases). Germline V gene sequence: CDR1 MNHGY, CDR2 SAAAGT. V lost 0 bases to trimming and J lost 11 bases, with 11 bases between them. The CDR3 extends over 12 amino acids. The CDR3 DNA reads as TGTGCCAGCAGTTACTCAGAGGGAAGAAAGTACTTC. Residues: CASSYSEGRKYF.

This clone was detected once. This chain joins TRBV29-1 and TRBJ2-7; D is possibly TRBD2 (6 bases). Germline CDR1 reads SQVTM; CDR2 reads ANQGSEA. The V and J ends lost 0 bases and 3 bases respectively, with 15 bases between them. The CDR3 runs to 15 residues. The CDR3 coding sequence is TGCAGCGTTGAAGACCTCCGGTGGGGGGTCTACGAGCAGTACTTC. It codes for CSVEDLRWGVYEQYF.

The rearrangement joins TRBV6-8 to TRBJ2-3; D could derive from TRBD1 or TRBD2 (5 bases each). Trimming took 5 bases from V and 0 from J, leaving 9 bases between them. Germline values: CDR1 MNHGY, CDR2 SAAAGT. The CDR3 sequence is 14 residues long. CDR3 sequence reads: CASSQGPSTDTQYF. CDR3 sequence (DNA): TGTGCCAGCAGTCAGGGACCAAGCACAGATACGCAGTATTTT.

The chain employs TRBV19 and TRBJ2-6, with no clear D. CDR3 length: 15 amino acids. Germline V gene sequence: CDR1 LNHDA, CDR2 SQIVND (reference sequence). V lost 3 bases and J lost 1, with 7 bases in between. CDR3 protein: CASSMERSGANVLTF. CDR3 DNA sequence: TGTGCCAGTAGTATGGAGCGTTCTGGGGCCAACGTCCTGACTTTC.